A selection of T cell receptor beta chains follows, all from one sample in a study of T cells in Graves' hyperthyroidism and ophthalmopathy. Each CDR3 protein is one row after TCRdb ran MiXCR on the multiplex PCR reads. This table holds hundreds of thousands of distinct CDR3 sequences, around 16% found once. Sequencing was done on a sample of blood. The receptor source for this set is a woman aged 25 to 45 with Graves' hyperthyroidism. Each CDR3 is given with its conserved first and last residue. The D gene is left open where the match is weak. Clone size is not always given. Where it is, it says once, few, many or a class for expanded clones.

J,size,V,length,D,CDR3,DNA
TRBJ2-5,.,TRBV6-1,14,TRBD1,CASSRTGFGETQYF,TGTGCCAGCAGCCGGACAGGGTTTGGGGAGACCCAGTACTTC
TRBJ2-5,few,TRBV28,15,TRBD1,CASSGRGTGEETQYF,TGTGCCAGCAGTGGGAGGGGGACAGGGGAAGAGACCCAGTACTTC
TRBJ2-5,many,TRBV7-2,19,TRBD2,CASSLAYGLAGGSQETQYF,TGTGCCAGCAGCTTAGCCTATGGGCTAGCGGGAGGTAGCCAAGAGACCCAGTACTTC
TRBJ2-1,.,TRBV7-2,16,.,CASSAGRTASYNEQFF,TGTGCCAGCAGCGCGGGAAGGACGGCCTCCTACAATGAGCAGTTCTTC
TRBJ2-1,many,TRBV2,15,TRBD2,CASSRGLAVYNEQFF,TGTGCCAGCAGTAGGGGACTAGCGGTCTACAATGAGCAGTTCTTC
TRBJ2-1,few,TRBV12-3/TRBV12-4,14,.,CASRGTRRNNEQFF,TGTGCCAGCAGGGGGACCCGGCGGAACAATGAGCAGTTCTTC
TRBJ2-2,few,TRBV6-2/TRBV6-3,17,TRBD2,CASSYILAASFSGELFF,TGTGCCAGCAGTTACATCCTAGCGGCCTCCTTTAGCGGGGAGCTGTTTTTT
TRBJ1-2,few,TRBV4-1,16,.,CASSQDGGRSNYGYTF,TGCGCCAGCAGCCAAGACGGGGGCAGAAGTAACTATGGCTACACCTTC
TRBJ2-7,many,TRBV11-2,15,TRBD2,CASSQPGTSTYEQYF,TGTGCCAGCAGCCAACCGGGGACTAGCACCTACGAGCAGTACTTC
TRBJ1-4,many,TRBV6-5,15,.,CASSYAGRRNEKLFF,TGTGCCAGCAGTTACGCGGGACGCCGTAATGAAAAACTGTTTTTT
TRBJ2-7,many,TRBV28,14,.,CASSPGTEVGEQYF,TGTGCCAGCAGCCCGGGGACGGAAGTGGGAGAGCAGTACTTC
TRBJ2-7,many,TRBV20-1,17,.,CSARDRRGPGQSYEQYF,TGCAGTGCTAGAGATAGACGGGGCCCGGGACAATCCTACGAGCAGTACTTC
TRBJ2-3,many,TRBV6-1,14,.,CASSSGGGADTQYF,TGTGCCAGCAGTTCTGGCGGGGGCGCAGATACGCAGTATTTT
TRBJ1-1,many,TRBV3-1,15,.,CASSQAWGGNTEAFF,TGTGCCAGCAGCCAAGCGTGGGGGGGGAACACTGAAGCTTTCTTT
TRBJ2-1,many,TRBV5-1,16,.,CASSWTSGLRDNEQFF,TGCGCCAGCAGCTGGACCTCGGGACTCAGAGACAATGAGCAGTTCTTC
TRBJ1-1,.,TRBV14,15,.,CASSQGLGLNTEAFF,TGTGCCAGCAGCCAAGGACTGGGATTGAACACTGAAGCTTTCTTT
TRBJ2-7,many,TRBV20-1,13,TRBD2,CSARSGSSYEQYF,TGCAGTGCTAGAAGCGGGAGCTCCTACGAGCAGTACTTC
TRBJ2-3,few,TRBV20-1,11,.,CSASLTDTQYF,TGCAGTGCTAGTCTAACAGATACGCAGTATTTT
TRBJ1-2,many,TRBV28,17,TRBD1,CASTLSGGGTGSYGYTF,TGTGCCAGCACCCTCTCAGGAGGCGGGACAGGGAGCTATGGCTACACCTTC
TRBJ2-6,few,TRBV5-1,19,.,CASSLYPPEDLSGANVLTF,TGCGCCAGCAGCTTGTATCCGCCAGAGGACCTCTCTGGGGCCAACGTCCTGACTTTC
TRBJ2-7,.,TRBV24-1,14,.,CATSDSNYPYEQYF,TGTGCCACCAGTGATTCAAATTATCCCTACGAGCAGTACTTC
TRBJ1-1,few,TRBV7-9,14,.,CASSQGSPNTEAFF,TGTGCCAGCAGCCAAGGCAGTCCAAACACTGAAGCTTTCTTT